The sample holds many counts of the clone carrying this TCR beta chain. Its target is unknown. The CDR3 contains 14 residues. With V trimmed by 4 bases and J by 7 bases, 6 bases remained unmatched. Germline CDR1 reads SGHRS; CDR2 reads YFSETQ. This specimen comes from a study of CD8 T cells in ankylosing spondylitis. Study-wide results and limits: Peripheral blood held disease-linked clones only at relatively low frequency, and these were CD8+. Reportedly, disease-linked clones are significantly enriched in ankylosing spondylitis patients' matched synovial fluid. Some of the motif variants had earlier been found in reactive arthritis patients' fluid and blood.

Quantitative 5'-RACE was performed with molecular barcodes, and it yielded the TCR beta libraries. TCRdb reanalysed the 5' RACE reads using MiXCR and keeps one entry per CDR3 protein. The sample lists about 140,000 distinct CDR3 sequences, roughly 8.3% occurring once. The receptor's source is a male donor with ankylosing spondylitis. The chain is built from TRBV5-1 and TRBJ1-4; 8 bases agree with TRBD1. The sequenced sample was synovial fluid, either unsorted or a sorted T cell fraction (not recorded which). The CDR3 protein is CASSPQGASEKLFF. The CDR3 nucleotides read TGCGCCAGCAGCCCGCAGGGGGCGAGTGAAAAACTGTTTTTT.